This TCR beta chain was sequenced in a study of cytomegalovirus exposure and HLA in healthy donors. Points from the study as a whole: Within the data, a cluster of highly shared sequence variants was likely a sequencing artifact. Productive status was seen about 90% or about 30% of the time for most TCR beta V segments in an earlier analysis. Some 150 TCR beta chains were listed as cytomegalovirus-associated. Later analysis identified a missense DCLRE1C variant that was linked to TCR beta V- and J-gene trimming.

Regarding this clone: Its antigen remains unidentified.

CDR3 length: 18 amino acids. The germline gives CDR1 SEHNR, CDR2 FQNEAQ (reference sequence). V lost 4 bases, J lost 8 bases, and 18 bases stayed unmatched. PCR employed 60 Vbeta and 13 Jbeta primers. Data came from immunoSEQ multiplex PCR; TCRdb stores just in-frame clones and leaves some out. This repertoire includes 75,000 to 85,000 clones. Specimen: PBMCs. This receptor was taken from a man between 18 and 35 years old in good health and CMV-seropositive. The chain joins TRBV7-9 to TRBJ1-2, with 11 nucleotides matching TRBD1. This chain's CDR3 is CASSSAGQGANWFRGYTF. CDR3 DNA sequence: TGTGCCAGCAGCTCCGCTGGACAGGGGGCAAACTGGTTTAGGGGCTACACCTTC.